These 29 T cell receptor beta chains were sequenced from one sample in a study of T cells after yellow fever vaccination. TCRdb re-called the 5' RACE reads through MiXCR, storing one row per CDR3 protein. The table has 90,000 to 150,000 distinct CDR3 sequences, around 6.7% seen once. Specimen: CD4+ T cells sorted from PBMCs, collected approximately 40 days after the first yellow fever vaccination. These receptors originate from a man between 18 and 29 years old who received the YFV17D yellow fever vaccine.

Ten or more counts support this clonotype. J is TRBJ2-5 and V is TRBV7-6; D ambiguous. The CDR3 runs to 12 residues. Germline values: CDR1 SGHVS, CDR2 FNYEAQ. Trimming shortened V by 5 bases and J by 4 bases, and 8 bases separated the two germline ends. This CDR3 reads CASSGYAETQYF. Here the CDR3 DNA reads TGTGCCAGCAGCGGGTACGCAGAGACCCAGTACTTC.

Many counts were recorded for this clonotype. The genes are TRBV7-9 and TRBJ1-1; D is undetermined. Trimming left V 1 base short and J 0 bases short, with 9 bases between. This CDR3 contains 15 residues. Germline CDR1 is SEHNR and CDR2 is FQNEAQ (reference sequence). The CDR3 DNA sequence: TGTGCCAGCAGCTTAGAGGGCACCATGAACACTGAAGCTTTCTTT. As protein: CASSLEGTMNTEAFF.

There are many counts of this clonotype. This chain connects TRBV5-6 to TRBJ2-5; TRBD2 agrees at 14 bases. Germline V gives CDR1 SGHDT, CDR2 YYEEEE. This CDR3 is 16 amino acids long. The V gene end was trimmed by 3 bases and the J gene end by 5 bases; junction bases not matched to a gene: 6. DNA for the CDR3: TGTGCCAGCAGCTACCGACTAGCGGGGGGGTACGAGACCCAGTACTTC. Translated, it gives CASSYRLAGGYETQYF.

At least ten counts were recorded for this clonotype. The J gene is TRBJ2-2, the V gene TRBV7-6, with D perhaps matching TRBD1 (6 bases). CDR1 and CDR2 (germline): SGHVS, FNYEAQ. This CDR3 is 16 amino acids long. V was shortened by 2 bases and J by 5 bases, with 15 bases between the two germline ends. CDR3: CASSLTDGTPTGELFF. The DNA for the CDR3 is TGTGCCAGCAGCTTAACAGACGGGACACCTACCGGGGAGCTGTTTTTT.

V gene TRBV4-3 combines with J gene TRBJ2-2, with 15 bases that match TRBD2. CDR1 is LGHNA and CDR2 is YSLEER in the germline V gene. The CDR3 has 19 amino acids. V trimming: 4 bases; J trimming: 5 bases; junction bases outside the gene matches: 11. The CDR3 DNA reads TGCGCCAGCAGCCTGTACCCGGGGACTAGCGGGGGGTCAACCGGGGAGCTGTTTTTT. Translated, it gives CASSLYPGTSGGSTGELFF.

This clonotype occurred many times. The gene calls are TRBV5-1 and TRBJ2-3, with 9 bases matching TRBD2. With 3 bases clipped from V and 0 bases from J, the junction kept 2 bases outside the gene matches. Germline loops: CDR1 SGHRS, CDR2 YFSETQ. The CDR3 runs 15 residues. For the CDR3, the DNA is TGCGCCAGCAGCTCTAGCGGGGCTAGCACAGATACGCAGTATTTT. This sequence encodes CASSSSGASTDTQYF.

This clonotype was detected ten times or more. This rearrangement joins TRBV12-3 or TRBV12-4 to TRBJ2-5; 10 nucleotides line up with TRBD2. The junction had 10 bases not matched to a gene; V was cut back by 5 bases and J by 1 base. The length of the CDR3 is 17 residues. The CDR3 DNA sequence: TGTGCCAGCAGTACCGGACTAGCGGCGAATCTCCAAGAGACCCAGTACTTC. This sequence encodes CASSTGLAANLQETQYF.

This clonotype was picked up many times. The chain recombines TRBV4-2 with TRBJ1-4; the D is unclear. CDR3 size: 16 residues. Between the trimmed V and J ends, which lost 0 bases and 2 bases, there was a span of 10 bases. In germline, CDR1 is LGHNA, CDR2 YNFKEQ. The CDR3 here is CASSQDGGGTNEKLFF. DNA for the CDR3: TGTGCCAGCAGCCAAGATGGAGGAGGGACTAATGAAAAACTGTTTTTT.

This clonotype came up many times. This sequence joins TRBV5-1 and TRBJ1-4; D possibly corresponds to TRBD1 (5 bases). Trimming pared 0 bases from V and 0 bases from J, leaving 18 bases between. Germline V gene lookup returns CDR1 SGHRS and CDR2 YFSETQ. There are 19 residues in the CDR3. The CDR3 region is CASSLAFEAGHSTNEKLFF. CDR3 sequence (DNA): TGCGCCAGCAGCTTGGCCTTTGAGGCGGGGCATTCAACTAATGAAAAACTGTTTTTT.

This clonotype was seen ten or more times. V and J are TRBV4-1 and TRBJ2-7; D may be TRBD1 (5 bases). Deletions cut 0 bases from V and 6 bases from J, with 18 bases between. CDR1 is MGHRA and CDR2 is YSYEKL in the germline V gene. The CDR3 is 16 amino acids. The chain's CDR3 is CASSQDKGQLLSEQYF. The DNA for the CDR3 is TGCGCCAGCAGCCAAGATAAGGGGCAGTTGCTCAGCGAGCAGTACTTC.

This clonotype appeared many times. The chain couples TRBV7-8 to TRBJ2-1; D gene ambiguous. Trimming pared 7 bases from V and 1 base from J, leaving 14 bases between. Germline V gene lookup returns CDR1 SGHVS and CDR2 FQNEAQ. The CDR3 covers 15 residues. This CDR3 is CASTLGRRSYNEQFF. The CDR3 coding sequence is TGTGCCAGCACCCTTGGACGTAGGTCCTACAATGAGCAGTTCTTC.

Comments on this clonotype: This may be a read error: a much more frequent sequence differs by one nucleotide. The rearrangement links TRBV12-3 or TRBV12-4 to TRBJ2-2; D may match TRBD1 or TRBD2 (5 bases each). The CDR3 is 15 residues long. The CDR3 is CTSSGTGRMSGELFF. DNA for the CDR3: TGTACCAGCAGTGGGACGGGCCGTATGTCCGGGGAGCTGTTTTTT.

This clonotype was observed at least ten times. This chain connects TRBV5-1 to TRBJ2-2, with a weak D call TRBD2 (7 bases). V lost 10 bases and J lost 4, with 17 bases in between. The CDR3 runs to 14 residues. Germline V gene data show CDR1 as SGHRS and CDR2 as YFSETQ. The CDR3 loop is CASEGGPSTGELFF. The CDR3 DNA reads TGCGCCTCCGAGGGGGGGCCAAGCACCGGGGAGCTGTTTTTT.

This clonotype appeared many times. The chain combines TRBV5-1 with TRBJ2-3; weak D call: TRBD1 (5 bases). Germline CDR1 SGHRS, CDR2 YFSETQ. CDR3 length: 14 residues. Between the trimmed V and J ends, which lost 2 bases and 4 bases, there was a span of 11 bases. This CDR3 is CASSLGAPPDTQYF. The CDR3 DNA is TGCGCCAGCAGCTTAGGGGCACCCCCAGATACGCAGTATTTT.

In this sample, this clonotype turned up many times. The chain carries TRBV12-3 or TRBV12-4 and TRBJ2-7; either TRBD1 or TRBD2 may supply D (6 bases each). The CDR3 is 15 amino acids. V gave up 6 bases and J gave up 1 base, with 16 bases separating them. The CDR3 is CASSTTGRRSYEQYF. CDR3 DNA: TGTGCCAGCAGCACAACAGGGAGGAGGTCCTACGAGCAGTACTTC.

This clonotype was observed many times. The gene calls are TRBV20-1 and TRBJ2-1; D unresolved. This CDR3 has 14 residues. Germline loops: CDR1 DFQATT, CDR2 SNEGSKA (reference sequence). V lost 4 bases and J 0 bases, leaving 10 bases between the germline ends. The CDR3 bases are TGCAGTGCTACTCAGGCGAGCTCCTACAATGAGCAGTTCTTC. This sequence encodes CSATQASSYNEQFF.

V gene TRBV5-4 combines with J gene TRBJ1-6; 7 positions agree with TRBD1. The CDR3 totals 14 residues. With 0 bases clipped from V and 8 bases from J, the junction kept 2 bases outside the gene matches. Germline V gives CDR1 SGHNT, CDR2 YYREEE (reference sequence). CDR3 in amino acids: CASSLDRGHSPLHF. The CDR3, as DNA: TGTGCCAGCAGCTTGGACAGGGGTCATTCACCCCTCCACTTT. Combining the CDR3 with reference TRBV5-4 and TRBJ1-6 gives the whole variable domain ETGVTQSPTHLIKTRGQQVTLRCSSQSGHNTVSWYQQALGQGPQFIFQYYREEENGRGNFPPRFSGLQFPNYSSELNVNALELDDSALYLCASSLDRGHSPLHFGNGTRLTVT.

This clonotype was seen at least ten times. The chain recombines TRBV6-2 or TRBV6-3 with TRBJ1-5; 7 nucleotides agree with TRBD1. The CDR3 runs to 16 residues. The germline CDR1 and CDR2 sequences are MNHEY and SVGEGT. Trimming removed 2 bases from V and 6 bases from J; junction bases left unmatched: 10. CDR3 sequence (DNA): TGTGCCAGCAGTTACCGGCAGGGGGTCATTTCTCAGCCCCAGCATTTT. It is translated as CASSYRQGVISQPQHF.

The chain joins TRBV18 to TRBJ2-7; D call uncertain. The CDR3 extends over 13 amino acids. V lost 1 base and J lost 5, with 9 bases in between. The germline gives CDR1 KGHSH, CDR2 LQKENI. CDR3 DNA sequence: TGTGCCAGCTCACCACGCATGGTCGACGAGCAGTACTTC. Translation: CASSPRMVDEQYF.

This clonotype was found a few times. The V and J genes are TRBV5-4 and TRBJ2-3; no clear D. V lost 5 bases to trimming and J lost 2 bases, with 12 bases between them. The CDR3 is made up of 14 amino acids. Germline V gene sequence: CDR1 SGHNT, CDR2 YYREEE (reference sequence). CDR3 amino acids: CASSLSSYTDTQYF. The CDR3 region has the DNA TGTGCCAGCAGTTTGTCCTCTTACACAGATACGCAGTATTTT.

The CDR3 loop is CASCQGTAGYNEQFF. The CDR3 DNA reads TGTGCCTCCTGCCAGGGGACAGCGGGTTACAATGAGCAGTTCTTC. The chain carries TRBV9 and TRBJ2-1; perhaps TRBD1 as D (7 bases). This CDR3 has 15 residues. CDR1 is SGDLS, CDR2 YYNGEE, per germline. Trimming shortened V by 10 bases and J by 4 bases, and 21 bases separated the two germline ends.

This clonotype was detected ten times or more. The genes are TRBV5-1 and TRBJ2-3; D remains unclear. Trimming left V 3 bases short and J 2 bases short, with 7 bases between. Germline CDR1 SGHRS, CDR2 YFSETQ. CDR3 length: 13 amino acids. For the CDR3, the DNA is TGCGCCAGCAGCTCCCCTACCACAGATACGCAGTATTTT. Its protein product is CASSSPTTDTQYF.

As regards this clonotype: A read error may be the cause here, since a much bigger clone is one base away. The chain recombines TRBV4-2 with TRBJ1-4; D call uncertain. The CDR3 contains 14 residues. Germline CDR1 reads LGHNA; CDR2 reads YNFKEQ. Deletions cut 0 bases from V and 9 bases from J, with 11 bases between. CDR3 protein: CASSQDLTGQKLFF. CDR3 in DNA: TGTGCCAGCAGCCAAGATCTTACGGGTCAAAAACTGTTTTTT.

This clonotype was seen ten or more times. The J gene is TRBJ2-2, the V gene TRBV19; 7 bases line up with TRBD2. Germline CDR1 is LNHDA and CDR2 is SQIVND (reference sequence). The ends lost 7 bases at V and 4 bases at J; junction bases unmatched: 15. CDR3 length equals 17 residues. CDR3 sequence (DNA): TGTGCCAGTAAAAGGGCCGGGAGGCAGAGTACCACCGGGGAGCTGTTTTTT. Protein product: CASKRAGRQSTTGELFF.

This clonotype was seen many times. The chain links TRBV20-1 to TRBJ2-5, with D unclear. The germline V and J ends were trimmed by 7 bases and 1 base, with 13 bases remaining between them. Germline CDR1 is DFQATT and CDR2 is SNEGSKA (reference sequence). The CDR3 length is 13 residues. This CDR3 reads CSGVGLFQETQYF. For the CDR3, the DNA is TGCAGTGGGGTAGGGTTGTTCCAAGAGACCCAGTACTTC.

The chain joins TRBV5-4 to TRBJ2-1; TRBD1 aligns across 11 bases. There are 18 residues in the CDR3. With V trimmed by 4 bases and J by 0 bases, 9 bases remained unmatched. Germline V CDR1 and CDR2: SGHNT, YYREEE (reference sequence). The DNA of the CDR3 is TGTGCCAGCAGCCTGGGGACAGGGGGTGGTAGCTCCTACAATGAGCAGTTCTTC. Its translation: CASSLGTGGGSSYNEQFF.

In its sample, this clonotype was seen a few times. The J gene is TRBJ2-5, the V gene TRBV2; 9 bases match TRBD1. The CDR3 runs to 13 residues. Unmatched junction bases numbered 6, after V lost 9 bases and J lost 4 bases. CDR1 SNHLY and CDR2 FYNNEI come from the germline V gene. The CDR3 sequence: CASRRGQGETQYF. The CDR3 DNA is TGTGCCAGTCGGAGGGGACAGGGAGAGACCCAGTACTTC.

This clonotype came up many times. This chain uses TRBV20-1 with TRBJ2-7, with 8 positions matching TRBD2. The CDR3 is 15 amino acids. Trimming at V came to 3 bases and at J to 2 bases, leaving 9 bases not matched to a gene. Germline-derived CDR1 and CDR2 are DFQATT and SNEGSKA (reference sequence). DNA for the CDR3: TGCAGTGCTAGGGGTCGTGGCGGGGGGACCTACGAGCAGTACTTC. Its protein is CSARGRGGGTYEQYF.

This clonotype came up a few times. This sequence joins TRBV19 and TRBJ1-1; D remains unclear. The CDR3 has 13 residues. Trimming took off 5 bases at V and 6 bases at J, with 13 bases between the two ends. Germline V gives CDR1 LNHDA, CDR2 SQIVND (reference sequence). DNA for the CDR3: TGTGCCAGTAGTCTAAACACGATACCTGAAGCTTTCTTT. Its protein product is CASSLNTIPEAFF.